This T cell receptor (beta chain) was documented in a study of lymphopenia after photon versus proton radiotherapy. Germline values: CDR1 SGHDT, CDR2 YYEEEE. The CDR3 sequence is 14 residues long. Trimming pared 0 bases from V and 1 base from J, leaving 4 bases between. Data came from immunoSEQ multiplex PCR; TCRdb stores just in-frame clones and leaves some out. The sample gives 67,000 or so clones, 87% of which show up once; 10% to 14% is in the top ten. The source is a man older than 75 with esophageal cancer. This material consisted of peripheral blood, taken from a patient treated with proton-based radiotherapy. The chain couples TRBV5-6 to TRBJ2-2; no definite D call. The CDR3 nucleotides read TGTGCCAGCAGCTTGGGACGGAACACCGGGGAGCTGTTTTTT. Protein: CASSLGRNTGELFF. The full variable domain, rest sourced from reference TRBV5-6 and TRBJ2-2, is DAGVTQSPTHLIKTRGQQVTLRCSPKSGHDTVSWYQQALGQGPQFIFQYYEEEERQRGNFPDRFSGHQFPNYSSELNVNALLLGDSALYLCASSLGRNTGELFFGEGSRLTVL.